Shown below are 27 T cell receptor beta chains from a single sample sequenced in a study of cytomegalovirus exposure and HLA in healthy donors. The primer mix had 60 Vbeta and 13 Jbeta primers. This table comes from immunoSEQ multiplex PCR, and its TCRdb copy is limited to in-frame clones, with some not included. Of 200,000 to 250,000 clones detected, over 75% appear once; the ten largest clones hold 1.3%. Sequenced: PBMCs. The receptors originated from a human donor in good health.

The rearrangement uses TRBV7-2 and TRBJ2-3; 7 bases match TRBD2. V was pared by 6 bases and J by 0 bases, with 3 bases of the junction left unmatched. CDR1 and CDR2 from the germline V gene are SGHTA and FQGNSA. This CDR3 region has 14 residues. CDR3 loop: CASRYSGSTDTQYF. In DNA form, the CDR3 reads TGTGCCAGCAGGTATAGCGGGAGCACAGATACGCAGTATTTT. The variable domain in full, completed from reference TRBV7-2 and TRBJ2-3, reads GAGVSQSPSNKVTEKGKDVELRCDPISGHTALYWYRQSLGQGLEFLIYFQGNSAPDKSGLPSDRFSAERTGGSVSTLTIQRTQQEDSAVYLCASRYSGSTDTQYFGPGTRLTVL.

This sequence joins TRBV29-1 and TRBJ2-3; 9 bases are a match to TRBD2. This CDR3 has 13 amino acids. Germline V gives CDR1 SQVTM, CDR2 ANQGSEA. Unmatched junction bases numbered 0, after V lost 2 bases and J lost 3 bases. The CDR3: CSVELAGTDTQYF. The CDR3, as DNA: TGCAGCGTTGAACTAGCGGGAACAGATACGCAGTATTTT.

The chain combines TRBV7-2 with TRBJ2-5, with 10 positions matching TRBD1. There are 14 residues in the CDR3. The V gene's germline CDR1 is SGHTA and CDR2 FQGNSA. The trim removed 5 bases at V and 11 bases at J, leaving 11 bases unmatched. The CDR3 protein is CASSPWDRGGEQYF. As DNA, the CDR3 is TGTGCCAGCAGCCCGTGGGACAGGGGAGGAGAGCAGTACTTC.

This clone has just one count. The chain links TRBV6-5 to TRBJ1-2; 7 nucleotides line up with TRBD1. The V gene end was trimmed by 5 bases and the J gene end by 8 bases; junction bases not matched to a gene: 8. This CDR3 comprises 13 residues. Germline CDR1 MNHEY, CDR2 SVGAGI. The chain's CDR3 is CASSRQGFGGYTF. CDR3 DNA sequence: TGTGCCAGCAGTCGACAGGGCTTCGGGGGCTACACCTTC.

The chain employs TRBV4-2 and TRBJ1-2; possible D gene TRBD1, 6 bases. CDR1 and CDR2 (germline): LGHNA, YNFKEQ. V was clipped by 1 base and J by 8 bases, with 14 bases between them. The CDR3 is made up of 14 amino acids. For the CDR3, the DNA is TGTGCCAGCAGCCAAGGGCAGGGGACCGGGGGCTACACCTTC. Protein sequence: CASSQGQGTGGYTF.

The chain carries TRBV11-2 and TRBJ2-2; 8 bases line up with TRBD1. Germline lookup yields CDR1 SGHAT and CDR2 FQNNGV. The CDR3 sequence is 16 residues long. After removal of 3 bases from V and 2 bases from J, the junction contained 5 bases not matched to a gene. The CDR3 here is CASSLTGAINTGELFF. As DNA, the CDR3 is TGTGCCAGCAGCTTGACAGGGGCAATTAACACCGGGGAGCTGTTTTTT.

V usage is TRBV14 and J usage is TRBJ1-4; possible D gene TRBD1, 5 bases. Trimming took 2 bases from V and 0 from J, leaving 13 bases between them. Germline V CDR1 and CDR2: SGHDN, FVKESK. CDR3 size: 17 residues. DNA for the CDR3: TGTGCCAGCAGCCAATTTATAGGGGCCGCAACTAATGAAAAACTGTTTTTT. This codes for CASSQFIGAATNEKLFF. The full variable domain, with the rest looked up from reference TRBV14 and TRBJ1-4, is EAGVTQFPSHSVIEKGQTVTLRCDPISGHDNLYWYRRVMGKEIKFLLHFVKESKQDESGMPNNRFLAERTGGTYSTLKVQPAELEDSGVYFCASSQFIGAATNEKLFFGSGTQLSVL.

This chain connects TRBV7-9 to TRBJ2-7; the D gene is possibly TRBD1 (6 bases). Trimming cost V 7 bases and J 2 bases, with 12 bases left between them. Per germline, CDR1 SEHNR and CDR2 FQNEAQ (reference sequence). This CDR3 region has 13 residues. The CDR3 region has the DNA TGTGCCAGCAAAGCAGGGGACCCCTACGAGCAGTACTTC. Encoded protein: CASKAGDPYEQYF.

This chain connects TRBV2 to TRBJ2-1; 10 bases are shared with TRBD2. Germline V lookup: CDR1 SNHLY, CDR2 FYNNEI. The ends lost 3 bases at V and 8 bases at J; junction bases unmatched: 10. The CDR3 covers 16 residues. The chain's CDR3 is CASSELRAGGDHEQFF. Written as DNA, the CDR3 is TGTGCCAGCAGTGAGTTACGAGCGGGAGGGGACCATGAGCAGTTCTTC.

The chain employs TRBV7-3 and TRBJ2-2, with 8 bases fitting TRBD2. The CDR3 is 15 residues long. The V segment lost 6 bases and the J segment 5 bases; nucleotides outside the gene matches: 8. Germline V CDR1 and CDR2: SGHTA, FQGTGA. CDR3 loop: CASRETSGGTGELFF. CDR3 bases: TGTGCCAGCAGAGAAACTAGCGGAGGGACCGGGGAGCTGTTTTTT.

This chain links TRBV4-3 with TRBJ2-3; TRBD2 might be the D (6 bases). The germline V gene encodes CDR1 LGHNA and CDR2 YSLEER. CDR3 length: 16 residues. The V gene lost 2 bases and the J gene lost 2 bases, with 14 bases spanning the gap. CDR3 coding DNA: TGCGCCAGCAGCCAATGGAGCGCGGGACCCACAGATACGCAGTATTTT. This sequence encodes CASSQWSAGPTDTQYF.

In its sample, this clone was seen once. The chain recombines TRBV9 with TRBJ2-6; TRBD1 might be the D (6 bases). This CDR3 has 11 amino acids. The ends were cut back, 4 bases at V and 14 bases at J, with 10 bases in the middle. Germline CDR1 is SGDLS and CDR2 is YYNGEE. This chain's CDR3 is CASSKQGILTF. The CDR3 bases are TGTGCCAGCAGCAAACAGGGTATCCTGACTTTC.

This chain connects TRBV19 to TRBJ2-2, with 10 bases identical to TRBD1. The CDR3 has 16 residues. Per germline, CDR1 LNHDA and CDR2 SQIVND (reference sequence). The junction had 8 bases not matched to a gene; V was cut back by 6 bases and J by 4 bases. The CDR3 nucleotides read TGTGCCAGTAGCTCACGACAGGGGGCGACCACCGGGGAGCTGTTTTTT. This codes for CASSSRQGATTGELFF.

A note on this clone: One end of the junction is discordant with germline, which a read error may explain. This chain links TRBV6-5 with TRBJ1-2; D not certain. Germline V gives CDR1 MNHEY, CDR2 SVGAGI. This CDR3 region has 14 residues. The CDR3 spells CASSTRGGHYGYTF. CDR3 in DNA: TGCGCCAGCAGTACACGAGGCGGCCACTATGGCTACACCTTC.

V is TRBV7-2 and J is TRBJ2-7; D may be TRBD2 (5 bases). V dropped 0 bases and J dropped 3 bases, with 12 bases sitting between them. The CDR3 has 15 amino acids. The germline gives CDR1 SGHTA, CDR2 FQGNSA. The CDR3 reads CASSLAGTGNYEQYF. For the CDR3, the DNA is TGTGCCAGCAGCTTAGCGGGCACGGGGAACTACGAGCAGTACTTC.

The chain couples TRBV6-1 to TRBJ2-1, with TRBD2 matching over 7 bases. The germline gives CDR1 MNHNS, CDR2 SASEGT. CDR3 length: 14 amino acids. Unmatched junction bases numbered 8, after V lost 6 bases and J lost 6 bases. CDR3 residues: CASSAGDGVNEQFF. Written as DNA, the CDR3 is TGTGCCAGCAGCGCGGGAGACGGGGTCAATGAGCAGTTCTTC.

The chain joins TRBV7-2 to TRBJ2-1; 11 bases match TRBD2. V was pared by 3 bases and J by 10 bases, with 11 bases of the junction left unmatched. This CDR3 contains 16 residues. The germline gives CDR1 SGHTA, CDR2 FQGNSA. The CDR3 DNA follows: TGTGCCAGCAGCTTCAGAGTACTAGCGGGAGTTCGAGAGCAGTTCTTC. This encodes CASSFRVLAGVREQFF.

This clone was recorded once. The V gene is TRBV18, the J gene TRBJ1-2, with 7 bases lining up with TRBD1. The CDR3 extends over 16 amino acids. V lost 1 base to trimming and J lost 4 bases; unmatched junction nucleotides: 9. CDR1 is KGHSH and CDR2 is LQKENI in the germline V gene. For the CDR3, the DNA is TGTGCCAGCTCACCACAAGTGGGACAGACTTCCTATGGCTACACCTTC. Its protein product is CASSPQVGQTSYGYTF.

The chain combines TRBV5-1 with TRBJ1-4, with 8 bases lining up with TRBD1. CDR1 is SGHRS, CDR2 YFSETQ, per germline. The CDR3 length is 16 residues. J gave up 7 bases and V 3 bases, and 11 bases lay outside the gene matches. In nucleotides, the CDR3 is TGCGCCAGCAGCTCCGGACAGGGAATTGTGGGTGAAAAACTGTTTTTT. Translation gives CASSSGQGIVGEKLFF.

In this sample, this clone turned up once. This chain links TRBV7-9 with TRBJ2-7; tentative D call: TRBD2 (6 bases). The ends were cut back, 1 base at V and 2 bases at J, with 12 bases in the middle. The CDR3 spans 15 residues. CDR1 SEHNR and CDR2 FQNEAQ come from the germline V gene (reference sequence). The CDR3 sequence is CASSLGGDFTYEQYF. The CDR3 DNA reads TGTGCCAGCAGCTTAGGAGGGGACTTTACCTACGAGCAGTACTTC.

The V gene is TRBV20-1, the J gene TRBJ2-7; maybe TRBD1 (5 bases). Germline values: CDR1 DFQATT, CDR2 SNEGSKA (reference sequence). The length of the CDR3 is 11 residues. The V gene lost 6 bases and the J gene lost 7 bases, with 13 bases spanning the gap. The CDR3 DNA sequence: TGCAGTGCCCCAGGGTTCGGGGAGCAGTACTTC. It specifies CSAPGFGEQYF.

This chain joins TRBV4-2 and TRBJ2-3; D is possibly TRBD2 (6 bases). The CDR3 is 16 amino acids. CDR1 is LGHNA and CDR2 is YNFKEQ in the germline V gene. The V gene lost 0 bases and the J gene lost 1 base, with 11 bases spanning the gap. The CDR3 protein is CASSQDTGVGTDTQYF. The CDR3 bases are TGTGCCAGCAGCCAAGATACGGGGGTTGGCACAGATACGCAGTATTTT.

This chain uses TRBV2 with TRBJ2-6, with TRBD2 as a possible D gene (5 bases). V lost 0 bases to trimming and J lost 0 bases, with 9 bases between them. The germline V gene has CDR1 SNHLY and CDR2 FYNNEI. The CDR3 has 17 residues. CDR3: CASSEAGLISGANVLTF. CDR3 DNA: TGTGCCAGCAGTGAAGCCGGACTGATCTCTGGGGCCAACGTCCTGACTTTC.

DNA of the CDR3: TGTGCCAGCAGCTTTCTCCGACAGGGTGCTGAAGCTTTCTTT. As protein: CASSFLRQGAEAFF. V usage is TRBV7-9 and J usage is TRBJ1-1; TRBD1 matches 7 bases. CDR3 length: 14 residues. Germline CDR1 SEHNR, CDR2 FQNEAQ (reference sequence). The ends lost 3 bases at V and 6 bases at J; junction bases unmatched: 7.

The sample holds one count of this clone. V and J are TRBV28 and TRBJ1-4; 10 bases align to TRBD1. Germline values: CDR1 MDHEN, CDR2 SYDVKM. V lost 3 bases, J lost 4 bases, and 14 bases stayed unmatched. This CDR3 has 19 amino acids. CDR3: CASSLGALRDRGLNEKLFF. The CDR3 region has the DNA TGTGCCAGCAGTTTGGGGGCCCTACGGGACAGGGGACTTAATGAAAAACTGTTTTTT.

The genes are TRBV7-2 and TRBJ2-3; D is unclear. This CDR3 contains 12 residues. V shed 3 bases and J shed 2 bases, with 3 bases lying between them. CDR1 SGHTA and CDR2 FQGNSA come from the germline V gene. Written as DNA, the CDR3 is TGTGCCAGCAGCTTCTACACAGATACGCAGTATTTT. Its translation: CASSFYTDTQYF.

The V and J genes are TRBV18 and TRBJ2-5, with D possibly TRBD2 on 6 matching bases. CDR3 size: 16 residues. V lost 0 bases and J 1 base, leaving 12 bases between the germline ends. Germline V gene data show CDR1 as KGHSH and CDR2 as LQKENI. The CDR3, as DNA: TGTGCCAGCTCACCACCGATCCCGGGAGCCCAAGAGACCCAGTACTTC. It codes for CASSPPIPGAQETQYF. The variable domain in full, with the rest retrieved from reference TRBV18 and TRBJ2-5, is NAGVMQNPRHLVRRRGQEARLRCSPMKGHSHVYWYRQLPEEGLKFMVYLQKENIIDESGMPKERFSAEFPKEGPSILRIQQVVRGDSAAYFCASSPPIPGAQETQYFGPGTRLLVL.